The clone carrying this T cell receptor (beta chain) came up many times. The antigen is undetermined. Trimming took 3 bases from V and 0 from J, leaving 7 bases between them. The CDR3 length is 14 residues. CDR1 is MGHDK and CDR2 is SYGVNS in the germline V gene. Researchers partitioned CD4+ cells into CD45RA+ naive and CD45RA-negative memory subsets. The record originates from a study of shared clonotypes between healthy human individuals. Across the study: CD4 naive cells filled three plates per donor, CD4 memory three, CD8 naive two and CD8 memory one. Study conclusions and caveats: What rarefaction showed was incomplete sorted-subset sequencing despite large depth.

Repertoires were generated with immunoSEQ multiplex PCR, while TCRdb's copy carries only in-frame clones and drops some. The sample records about a million clones, 60% to 80% being singletons. This TCR was recovered from a young man in good health. The chain combines TRBV25-1 with TRBJ2-3; D may be TRBD1 or TRBD2 (5 bases each). The material sequenced was memory CD4+ T cells sorted from blood. Stated subset: CD45RA-negative fraction. The CDR3 reads CASSDGASTDTQYF. CDR3 in DNA: TGTGCCAGCAGTGACGGGGCGAGCACAGATACGCAGTATTTT.